This T cell receptor (beta chain) originates from a study of T cell changes during pregnancy in multiple sclerosis. Sequencing used immunoSEQ multiplex PCR; TCRdb keeps in-frame clones, though not all of them. Seen here are more than 60,000 clones, about 89% observed once, and the top ten hold 1.4%. The CDR3 spans 18 residues. Germline values: CDR1 KGHSH, CDR2 LQKENI. J lost 5 bases, V lost 2 bases, and 16 bases had no gene match. The chain joins TRBV18 to TRBJ1-2, with 8 bases identical to TRBD1. This receptor was taken from a female donor with multiple sclerosis, enrolled in a pregnancy study. This specimen consisted of peripheral blood, obtained in the second trimester of pregnancy. As DNA, the CDR3 is TGTGCCAGCTCACCAGGGACAGGCCTCGGCCCGGATATGTATGGCTACACCTTC. As protein: CASSPGTGLGPDMYGYTF.